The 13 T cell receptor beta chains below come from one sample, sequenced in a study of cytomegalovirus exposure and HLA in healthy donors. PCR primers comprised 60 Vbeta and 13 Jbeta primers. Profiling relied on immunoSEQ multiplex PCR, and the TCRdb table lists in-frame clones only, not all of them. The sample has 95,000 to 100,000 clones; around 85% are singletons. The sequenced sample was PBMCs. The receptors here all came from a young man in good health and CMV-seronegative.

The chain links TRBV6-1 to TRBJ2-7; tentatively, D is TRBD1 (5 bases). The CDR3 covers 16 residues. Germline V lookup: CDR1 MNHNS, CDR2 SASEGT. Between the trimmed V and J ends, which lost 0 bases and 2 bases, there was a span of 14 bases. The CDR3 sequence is CASSEAPTAFTYEQYF. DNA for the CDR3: TGTGCCAGCAGTGAAGCCCCGACAGCGTTTACCTACGAGCAGTACTTC.

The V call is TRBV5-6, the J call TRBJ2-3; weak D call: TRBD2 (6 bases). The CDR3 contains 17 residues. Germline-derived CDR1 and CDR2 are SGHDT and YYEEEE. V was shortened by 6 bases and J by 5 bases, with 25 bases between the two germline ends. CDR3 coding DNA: TGTGCCAGCACCACCCTCCATAGCGGAGAAGCAGGAGATACGCAGTATTTT. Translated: CASTTLHSGEAGDTQYF.

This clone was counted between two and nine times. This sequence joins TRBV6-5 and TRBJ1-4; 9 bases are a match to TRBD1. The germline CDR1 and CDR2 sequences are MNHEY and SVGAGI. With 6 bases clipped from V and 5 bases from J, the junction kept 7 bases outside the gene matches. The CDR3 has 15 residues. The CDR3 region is CASRTGTGRNEKLFF. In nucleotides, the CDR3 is TGTGCCAGCAGAACTGGGACAGGGCGAAATGAAAAACTGTTTTTT.

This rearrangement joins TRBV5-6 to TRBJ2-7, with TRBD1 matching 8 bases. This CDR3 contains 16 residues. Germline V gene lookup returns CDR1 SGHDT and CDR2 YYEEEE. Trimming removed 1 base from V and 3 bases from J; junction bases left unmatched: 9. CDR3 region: CASSLTYFGQGYEQYF. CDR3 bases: TGTGCCAGCAGCTTGACATACTTCGGACAGGGCTACGAGCAGTACTTC.

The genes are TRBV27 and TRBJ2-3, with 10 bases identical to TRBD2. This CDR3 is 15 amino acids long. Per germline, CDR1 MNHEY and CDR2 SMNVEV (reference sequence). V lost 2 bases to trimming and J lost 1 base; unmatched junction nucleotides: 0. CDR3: CASSLSGGGTDTQYF. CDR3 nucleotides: TGTGCCAGCAGTTTAAGCGGGGGGGGCACAGATACGCAGTATTTT.

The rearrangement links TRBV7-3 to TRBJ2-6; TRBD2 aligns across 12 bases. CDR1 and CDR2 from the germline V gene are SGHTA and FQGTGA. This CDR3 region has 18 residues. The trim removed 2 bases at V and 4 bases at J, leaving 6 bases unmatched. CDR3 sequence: CASSLLAGGPLGANVLTF. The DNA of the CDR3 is TGTGCCAGCAGCTTACTAGCGGGGGGGCCTTTGGGGGCCAACGTCCTGACTTTC.

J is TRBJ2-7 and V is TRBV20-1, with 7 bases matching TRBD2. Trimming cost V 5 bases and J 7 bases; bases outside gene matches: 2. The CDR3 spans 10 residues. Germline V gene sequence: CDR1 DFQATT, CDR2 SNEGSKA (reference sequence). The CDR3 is CSAWGGEQYF. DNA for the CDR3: TGCAGTGCTTGGGGGGGGGAGCAGTACTTC.

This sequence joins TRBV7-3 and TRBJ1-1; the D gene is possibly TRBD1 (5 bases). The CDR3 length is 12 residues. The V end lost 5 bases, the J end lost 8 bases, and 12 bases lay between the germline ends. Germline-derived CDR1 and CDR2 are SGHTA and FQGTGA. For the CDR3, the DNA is TGTGCCAGCAGCCGGGGAGGGGAGGAAGCTTTCTTT. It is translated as CASSRGGEEAFF.

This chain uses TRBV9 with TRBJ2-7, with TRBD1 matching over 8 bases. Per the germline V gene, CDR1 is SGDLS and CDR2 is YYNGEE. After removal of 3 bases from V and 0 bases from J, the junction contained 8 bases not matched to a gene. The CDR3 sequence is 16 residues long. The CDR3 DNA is TGTGCCAGCAGCGCCGGGACAGGTGCCGCCTCCTACGAGCAGTACTTC. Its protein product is CASSAGTGAASYEQYF.

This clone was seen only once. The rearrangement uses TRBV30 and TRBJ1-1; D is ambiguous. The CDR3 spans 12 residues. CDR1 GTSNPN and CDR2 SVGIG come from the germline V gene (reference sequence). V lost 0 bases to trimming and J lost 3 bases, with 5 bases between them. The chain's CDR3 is CAWSVTYTEAFF. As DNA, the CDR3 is TGTGCCTGGAGTGTGACATACACTGAAGCTTTCTTT. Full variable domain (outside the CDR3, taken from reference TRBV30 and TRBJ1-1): SQTIHQWPATLVQPVGSPLSLECTVEGTSNPNLYWYRQAAGRGLQLLFYSVGIGQISSEVPQNLSASRPQDRQFILSSKKLLLSDSGFYLCAWSVTYTEAFFGQGTRLTVV.

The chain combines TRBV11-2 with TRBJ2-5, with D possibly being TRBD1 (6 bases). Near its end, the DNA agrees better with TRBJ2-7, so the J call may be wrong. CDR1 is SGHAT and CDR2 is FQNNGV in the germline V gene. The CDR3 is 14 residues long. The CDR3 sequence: CASSTRDTAYEQYF. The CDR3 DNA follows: TGTGCCAGCAGCACTCGGGACACCGCCTACGAGCAGTACTTC.

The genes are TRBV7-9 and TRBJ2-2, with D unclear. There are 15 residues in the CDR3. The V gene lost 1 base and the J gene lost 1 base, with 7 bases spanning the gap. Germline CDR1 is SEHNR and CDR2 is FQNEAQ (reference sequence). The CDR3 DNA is TGTGCCAGCAGCTTAGGTACGGGGAACACCGGGGAGCTGTTTTTT. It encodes CASSLGTGNTGELFF.

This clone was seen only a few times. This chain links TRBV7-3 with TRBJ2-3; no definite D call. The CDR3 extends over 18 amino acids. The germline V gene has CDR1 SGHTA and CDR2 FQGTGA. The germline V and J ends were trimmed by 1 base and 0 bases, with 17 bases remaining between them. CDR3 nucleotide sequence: TGTGCCAGCAGCTTAATGTGCCAGAAGAATCCTAGCACAGATACGCAGTATTTT. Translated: CASSLMCQKNPSTDTQYF.